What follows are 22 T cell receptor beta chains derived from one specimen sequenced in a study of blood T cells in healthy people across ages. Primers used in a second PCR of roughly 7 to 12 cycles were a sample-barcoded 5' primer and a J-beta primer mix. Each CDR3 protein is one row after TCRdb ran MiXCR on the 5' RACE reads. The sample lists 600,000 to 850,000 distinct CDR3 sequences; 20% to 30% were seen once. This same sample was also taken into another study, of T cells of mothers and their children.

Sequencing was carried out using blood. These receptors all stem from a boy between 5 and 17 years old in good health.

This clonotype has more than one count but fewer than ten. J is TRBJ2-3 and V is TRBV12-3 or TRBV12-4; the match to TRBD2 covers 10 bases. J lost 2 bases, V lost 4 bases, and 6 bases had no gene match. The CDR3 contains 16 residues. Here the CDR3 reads CASSWALAGSTDTQYF. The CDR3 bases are TGTGCCAGCAGTTGGGCACTAGCGGGGTCCACAGATACGCAGTATTTT.

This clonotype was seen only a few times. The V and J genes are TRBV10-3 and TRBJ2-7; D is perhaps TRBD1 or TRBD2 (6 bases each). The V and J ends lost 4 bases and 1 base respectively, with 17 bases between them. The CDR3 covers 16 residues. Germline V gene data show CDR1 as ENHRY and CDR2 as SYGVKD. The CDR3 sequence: CAISVGPRGESYEQYF. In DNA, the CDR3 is TGTGCCATCAGTGTTGGACCGAGGGGGGAATCCTACGAGCAGTACTTC.

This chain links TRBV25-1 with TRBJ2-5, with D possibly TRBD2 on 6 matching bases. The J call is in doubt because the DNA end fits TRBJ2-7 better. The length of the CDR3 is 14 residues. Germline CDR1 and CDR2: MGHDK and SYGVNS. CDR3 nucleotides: TGTGCCAGCAGTGACTGGGGGGTGACCTACGAGCAGTACTTC. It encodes CASSDWGVTYEQYF.

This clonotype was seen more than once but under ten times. For the CDR3, the DNA is TGTGCCAGCAGCTTGGGGTTGTTTGGCTACACCTTC. Encoded protein: CASSLGLFGYTF. The chain couples TRBV5-5 to TRBJ1-2; no firm D call. This CDR3 is 12 amino acids long. The V end was cut by 0 bases, the J end by 7 bases, with 7 bases between. Per germline, CDR1 SGHKS and CDR2 YYEKEE (reference sequence). The full variable domain, in which reference TRBV5-5 and TRBJ1-2 provide the parts outside the CDR3, is DAGVTQSPTHLIKTRGQQVTLRCSPISGHKSVSWYQQVLGQGPQFIFQYYEKEERGRGNFPDRFSARQFPNYSSELNVNALLLGDSALYLCASSLGLFGYTFGSGTRLTVV.

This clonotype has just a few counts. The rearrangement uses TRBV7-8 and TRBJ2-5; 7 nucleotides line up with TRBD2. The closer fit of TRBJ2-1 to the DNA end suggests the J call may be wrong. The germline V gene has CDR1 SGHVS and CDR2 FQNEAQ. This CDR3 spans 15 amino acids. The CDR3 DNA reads TGTGCCAGCAGCTTAGGAGGGCGGGGGAACAATGAGCAGTTCTTC. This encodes CASSLGGRGNNEQFF.

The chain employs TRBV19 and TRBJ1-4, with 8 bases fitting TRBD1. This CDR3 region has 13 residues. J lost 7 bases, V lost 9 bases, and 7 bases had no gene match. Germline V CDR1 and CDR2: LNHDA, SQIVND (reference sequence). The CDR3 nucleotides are TGTGCCAGCTCGGACAGGGAGGGTGAAAAACTGTTTTTT. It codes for CASSDREGEKLFF.

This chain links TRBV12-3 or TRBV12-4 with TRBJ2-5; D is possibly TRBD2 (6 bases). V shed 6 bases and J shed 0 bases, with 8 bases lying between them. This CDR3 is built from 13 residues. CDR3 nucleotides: TGTGCCAGCAGCAAGCGGGACCAAGAGACCCAGTACTTC. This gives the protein CASSKRDQETQYF.

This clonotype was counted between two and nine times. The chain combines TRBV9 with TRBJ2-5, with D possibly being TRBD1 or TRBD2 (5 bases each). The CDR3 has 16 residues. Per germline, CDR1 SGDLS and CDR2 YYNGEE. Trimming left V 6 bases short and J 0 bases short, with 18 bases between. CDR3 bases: TGTGCCAGCACCACCGGGGCCCAGGCTTACCAAGAGACCCAGTACTTC. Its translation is CASTTGAQAYQETQYF.

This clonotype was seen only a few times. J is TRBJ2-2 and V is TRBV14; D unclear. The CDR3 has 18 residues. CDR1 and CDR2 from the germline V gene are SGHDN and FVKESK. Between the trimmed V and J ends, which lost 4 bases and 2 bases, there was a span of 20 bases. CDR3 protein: CASSRDDSPEPNTGELFF. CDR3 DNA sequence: TGTGCCAGCAGCCGAGATGATTCGCCGGAGCCCAACACCGGGGAGCTGTTTTTT. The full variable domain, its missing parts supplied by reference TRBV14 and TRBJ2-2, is EAGVTQFPSHSVIEKGQTVTLRCDPISGHDNLYWYRRVMGKEIKFLLHFVKESKQDESGMPNNRFLAERTGGTYSTLKVQPAELEDSGVYFCASSRDDSPEPNTGELFFGEGSRLTVL.

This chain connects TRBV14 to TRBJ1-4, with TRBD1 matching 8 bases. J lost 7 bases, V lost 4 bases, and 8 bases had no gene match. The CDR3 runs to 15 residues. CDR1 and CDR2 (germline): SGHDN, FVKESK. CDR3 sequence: CASSPLRGRVEKLFF. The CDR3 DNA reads TGTGCCAGCAGCCCACTCAGGGGGCGTGTTGAAAAACTGTTTTTT. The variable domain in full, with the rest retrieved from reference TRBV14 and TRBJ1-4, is EAGVTQFPSHSVIEKGQTVTLRCDPISGHDNLYWYRRVMGKEIKFLLHFVKESKQDESGMPNNRFLAERTGGTYSTLKVQPAELEDSGVYFCASSPLRGRVEKLFFGSGTQLSVL.

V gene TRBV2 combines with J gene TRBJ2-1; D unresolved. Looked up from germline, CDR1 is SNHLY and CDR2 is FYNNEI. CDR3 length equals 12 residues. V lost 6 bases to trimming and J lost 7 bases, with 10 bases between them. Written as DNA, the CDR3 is TGTGCCAGCAGCGCCCGCGTGAATGAGCAGTTCTTC. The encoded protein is CASSARVNEQFF.

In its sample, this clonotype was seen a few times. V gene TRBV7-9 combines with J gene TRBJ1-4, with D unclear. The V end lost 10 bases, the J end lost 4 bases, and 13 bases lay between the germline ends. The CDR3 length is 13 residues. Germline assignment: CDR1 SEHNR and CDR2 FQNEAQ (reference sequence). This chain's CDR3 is CANLTRDNEKLFF. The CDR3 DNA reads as TGTGCCAACCTGACACGAGATAATGAAAAACTGTTTTTT.

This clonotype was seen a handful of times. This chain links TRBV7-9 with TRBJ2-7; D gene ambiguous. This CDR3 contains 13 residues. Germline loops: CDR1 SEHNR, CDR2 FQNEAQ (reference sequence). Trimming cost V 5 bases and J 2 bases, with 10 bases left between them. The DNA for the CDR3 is TGTGCCAGCAGCGGCCAGAATACCTACGAGCAGTACTTC. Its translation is CASSGQNTYEQYF. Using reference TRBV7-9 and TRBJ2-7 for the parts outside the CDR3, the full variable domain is DTGVSQNPRHKITKRGQNVTFRCDPISEHNRLYWYRQTLGQGPEFLTYFQNEAQLEKSRLLSDRFSAERPKGSFSTLEIQRTEQGDSAMYLCASSGQNTYEQYFGPGTRLTVT.

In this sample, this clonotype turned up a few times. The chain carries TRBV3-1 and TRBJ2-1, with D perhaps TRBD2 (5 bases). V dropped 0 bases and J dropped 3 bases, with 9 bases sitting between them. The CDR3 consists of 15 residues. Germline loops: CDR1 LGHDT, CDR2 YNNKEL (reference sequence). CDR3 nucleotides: TGTGCCAGCAGCCAAGAGAGGGCCCTCTACAATGAGCAGTTCTTC. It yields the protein CASSQERALYNEQFF.

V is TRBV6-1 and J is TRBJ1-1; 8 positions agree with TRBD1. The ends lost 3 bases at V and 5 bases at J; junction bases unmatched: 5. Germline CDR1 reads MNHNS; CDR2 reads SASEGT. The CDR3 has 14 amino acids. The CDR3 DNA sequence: TGTGCCAGCAGTGACGCGACAGGGGAGACTGAAGCTTTCTTT. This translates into CASSDATGETEAFF.

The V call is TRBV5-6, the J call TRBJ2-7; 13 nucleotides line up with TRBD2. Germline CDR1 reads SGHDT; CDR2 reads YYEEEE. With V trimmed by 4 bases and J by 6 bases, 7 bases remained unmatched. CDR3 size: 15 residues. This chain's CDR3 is CASSLGLAGDLEQYF. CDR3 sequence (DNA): TGTGCCAGCAGCCTCGGACTAGCGGGAGATCTCGAGCAGTACTTC.

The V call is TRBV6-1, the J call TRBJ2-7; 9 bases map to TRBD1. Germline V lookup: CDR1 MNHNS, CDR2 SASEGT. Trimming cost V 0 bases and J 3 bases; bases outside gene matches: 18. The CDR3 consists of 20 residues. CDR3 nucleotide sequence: TGTGCCAGCAGTGAAGCGCTTTGGGGACAGGGCGCGTTCCCCAACTACGAGCAGTACTTC. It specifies CASSEALWGQGAFPNYEQYF.

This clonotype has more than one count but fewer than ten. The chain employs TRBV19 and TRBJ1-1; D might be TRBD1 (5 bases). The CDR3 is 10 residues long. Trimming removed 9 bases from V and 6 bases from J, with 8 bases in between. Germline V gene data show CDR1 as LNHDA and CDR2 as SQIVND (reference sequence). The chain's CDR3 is CASKGSEAFF. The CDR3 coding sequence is TGTGCCAGCAAGGGGTCTGAAGCTTTCTTT. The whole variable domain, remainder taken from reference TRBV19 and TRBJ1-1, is DGGITQSPKYLFRKEGQNVTLSCEQNLNHDAMYWYRQDPGQGLRLIYYSQIVNDFQKGDIAEGYSVSREKKESFPLTVTSAQKNPTAFYLCASKGSEAFFGQGTRLTVV.

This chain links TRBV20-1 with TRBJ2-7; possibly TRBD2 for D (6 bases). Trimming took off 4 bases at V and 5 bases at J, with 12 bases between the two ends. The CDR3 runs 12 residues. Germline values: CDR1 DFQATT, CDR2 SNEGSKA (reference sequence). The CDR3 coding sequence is TGCAGTGCTACGCCAGGGACTGACGAGCAGTACTTC. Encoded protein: CSATPGTDEQYF.

The CDR3 DNA is TGCGCCAGCAGCTCTCTAGGACGGTCTGGGGATACGCAGTATTTT. It translates to CASSSLGRSGDTQYF. This chain connects TRBV5-1 to TRBJ2-3; D unresolved. This CDR3 comprises 15 residues. Germline CDR1 reads SGHRS; CDR2 reads YFSETQ. V gave up 3 bases and J gave up 6 bases, with 17 bases separating them.

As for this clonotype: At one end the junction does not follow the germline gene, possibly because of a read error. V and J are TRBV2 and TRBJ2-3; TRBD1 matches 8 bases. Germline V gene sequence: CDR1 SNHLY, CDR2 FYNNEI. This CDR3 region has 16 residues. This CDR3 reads CASREGQGGGTDTQYF. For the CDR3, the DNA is TGTGCCAGCAGGGAAGGACAGGGAGGAGGCACAGATACGCAGTATTTT.

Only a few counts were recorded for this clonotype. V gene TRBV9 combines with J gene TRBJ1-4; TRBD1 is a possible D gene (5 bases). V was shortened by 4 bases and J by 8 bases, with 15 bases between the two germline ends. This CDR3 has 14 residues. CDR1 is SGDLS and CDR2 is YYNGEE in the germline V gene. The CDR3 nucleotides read TGTGCCAGCAGCTTCCGGGACTGGGGCGAAAAACTGTTTTTT. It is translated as CASSFRDWGEKLFF.